One sample yielded the 2 T cell receptor beta chains listed below, sequenced in a study of T-cell reconstitution after alpha-beta-depleted transplantation in children. TCRbeta library construction was performed incorporating unique molecular identifiers. A single record per CDR3 protein comes from TCRdb applying MiXCR to the PCR reads. The sample has roughly 790,000 distinct CDR3 sequences; 16% are singletons. Specimen: PBMCs, mostly from graft donor cells, collected 360 days after TCRalphabeta/CD19-depleted stem cell transplant. These receptors originate from a male patient aged 10 to 17 who had a stem cell transplant for acute lymphoblastic leukemia, so the T cells may come from the graft donor.

This rearrangement joins TRBV10-3 to TRBJ2-7; D gene unclear. This CDR3 is 13 amino acids long. Looked up from germline, CDR1 is ENHRY and CDR2 is SYGVKD. V was clipped by 2 bases and J by 3 bases, with 8 bases between them. This CDR3 is CAISEGVVYEQYF. CDR3 nucleotide sequence: TGTGCCATCAGTGAGGGGGTGGTCTACGAGCAGTACTTC.

This clonotype was observed once. This chain joins TRBV14 and TRBJ2-7; TRBD1 might be the D (6 bases). The length of the CDR3 is 13 residues. The germline gives CDR1 SGHDN, CDR2 FVKESK. Trimming cost V 4 bases and J 9 bases, with 16 bases left between them. CDR3 residues: CASSLGAPWGQYF. The CDR3 bases are TGTGCCAGCAGCCTGGGGGCGCCTTGGGGGCAGTACTTC.